This T cell receptor beta chain was recovered during a study of cytomegalovirus exposure and HLA in healthy donors. Study outcomes and limitations: It was approximately 160 TCR beta chains that were listed as cytomegalovirus-associated.

PCR was performed using 60 Vbeta and 13 Jbeta primers. Generated by immunoSEQ multiplex PCR, the TCRdb table keeps only in-frame clones and is missing some. The sample has 85,000 to 90,000 clones. This cohort consisted of healthy bone marrow donors. As concerns this clone: Its cognate antigen is unknown.

The sequencing sample was made of PBMCs. The origin of this receptor is a man aged 45-65 years in good health and CMV-seropositive.

CDR3 residues: CASSLAGIHEQYF. The DNA of the CDR3 is TGCGCCAGCAGCTTGGCCGGGATCCACGAGCAGTACTTC. The chain uses TRBV5-1 and TRBJ2-7; possibly TRBD2 for D (5 bases). The CDR3 loop spans 13 amino acids. From germline, CDR1 is SGHRS and CDR2 YFSETQ. With 0 bases removed from V and 5 bases from J, the gap between germline ends came to 9 bases.